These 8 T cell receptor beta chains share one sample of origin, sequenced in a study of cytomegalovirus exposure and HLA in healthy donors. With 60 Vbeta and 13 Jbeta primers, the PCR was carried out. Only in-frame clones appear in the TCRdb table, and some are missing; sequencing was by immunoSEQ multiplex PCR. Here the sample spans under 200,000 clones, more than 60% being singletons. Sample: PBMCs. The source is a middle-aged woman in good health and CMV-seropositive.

The CDR3 loop is CSVEDEVYGYTF. CDR3 bases: TGCAGCGTTGAAGATGAGGTCTATGGCTACACCTTC. The chain has TRBV29-1 and TRBJ1-2; D is undetermined. The CDR3 contains 12 residues. The V and J ends lost 0 bases and 4 bases respectively, with 6 bases between them. Germline V CDR1 and CDR2: SQVTM, ANQGSEA.

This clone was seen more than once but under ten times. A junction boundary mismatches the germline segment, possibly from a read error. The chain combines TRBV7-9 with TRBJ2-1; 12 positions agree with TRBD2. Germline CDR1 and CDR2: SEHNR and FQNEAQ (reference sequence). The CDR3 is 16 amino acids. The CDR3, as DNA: TGTTCCAGCAGCGCGGCTAGCGGGGGGGCCCTGGGTGAGCAGTTCTTC. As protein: CSSSAASGGALGEQFF.

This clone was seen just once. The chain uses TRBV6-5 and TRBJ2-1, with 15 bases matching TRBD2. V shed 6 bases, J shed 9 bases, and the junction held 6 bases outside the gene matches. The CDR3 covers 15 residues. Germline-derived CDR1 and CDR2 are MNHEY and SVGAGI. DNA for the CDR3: TGTGCCAGCAGAACGGGACTAGCGGGGGGCAGTGAGCAGTTCTTC. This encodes CASRTGLAGGSEQFF.

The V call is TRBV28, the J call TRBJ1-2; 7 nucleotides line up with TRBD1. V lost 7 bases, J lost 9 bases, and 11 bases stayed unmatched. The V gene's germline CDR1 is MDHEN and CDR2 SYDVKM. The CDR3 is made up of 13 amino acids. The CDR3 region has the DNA TGTGCCAGCACCCGACAGGGAATTAGGCGCTACACCTTC. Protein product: CASTRQGIRRYTF.

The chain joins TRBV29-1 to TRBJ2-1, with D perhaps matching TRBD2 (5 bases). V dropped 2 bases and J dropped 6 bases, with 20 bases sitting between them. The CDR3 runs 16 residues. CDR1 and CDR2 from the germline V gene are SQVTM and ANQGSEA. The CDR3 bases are TGCAGCGTTGAAACTCTTGGAGGCGCCGCGACCAATGAGCAGTTCTTC. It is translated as CSVETLGGAATNEQFF.

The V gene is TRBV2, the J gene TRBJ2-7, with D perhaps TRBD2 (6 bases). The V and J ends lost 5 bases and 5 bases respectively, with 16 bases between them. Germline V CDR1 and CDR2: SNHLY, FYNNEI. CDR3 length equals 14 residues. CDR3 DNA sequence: TGTGCCAGCAGTTGGGGGACTCCCCTGGACGAGCAGTACTTC. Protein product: CASSWGTPLDEQYF.

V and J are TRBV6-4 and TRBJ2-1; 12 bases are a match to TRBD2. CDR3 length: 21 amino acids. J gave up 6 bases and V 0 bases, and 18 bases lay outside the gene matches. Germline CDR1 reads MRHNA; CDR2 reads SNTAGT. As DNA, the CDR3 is TGTGCCAGCAGTGACTCGACGAGACCTAGCGGGGGGGCAATACAGGTCAATGAGCAGTTCTTC. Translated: CASSDSTRPSGGAIQVNEQFF.

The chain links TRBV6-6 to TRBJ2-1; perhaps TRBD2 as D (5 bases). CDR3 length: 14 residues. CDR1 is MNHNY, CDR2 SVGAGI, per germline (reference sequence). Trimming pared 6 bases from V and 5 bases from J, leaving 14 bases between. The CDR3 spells CASSPAPGDNEQFF. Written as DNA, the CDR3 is TGTGCCAGCAGCCCGGCCCCCGGGGACAATGAGCAGTTCTTC.